These T cell receptor beta chains were read from a single sample in a study of blood T cell repertoires in COVID-19. Here immunoSEQ multiplex PCR was the method, and the copy in TCRdb shows in-frame clones only, minus some. The top ten clones hold nearly 4.5% of a sample with roughly 180,000 clones, roughly 83% of them seen once. The sequenced sample was PBMCs or T cells enriched from blood (not recorded which). The receptors derive from a woman aged 50 to 65 who had recovered from COVID-19. The CDR3 runs from the conserved cysteine through the conserved F or W. D genes are given only for firm matches.

>NA|TRBV11-3|TRBJ1-2
CAVGRTNYGYTF
>TRBD1|TRBV27|TRBJ1-3
CASKFLDREPNTIYF
>NA|TRBV6-2/TRBV6-3|TRBJ1-1
CASSFQGSAEAFF
>TRBD2|TRBV3-1/TRBV3-2|TRBJ2-3
CASSQEIRVAGTRGDTQYF
>TRBD1|TRBV28|TRBJ2-5
CASSLGTGAQETQYF
>NA|TRBV7-9|TRBJ1-1
CASSKGDKSVAFF
>NA|TRBV12-3/TRBV12-4|TRBJ2-3
CASSAGTDTQYF
>NA|TRBV11-2|TRBJ2-5
CASSRTRQETQYF
>NA|TRBV28|TRBJ1-6
CASSLRGPNSPLHF
>NA|TRBV27|TRBJ1-6
CASSWAFNSPLHF
>TRBD2|TRBV11-2|TRBJ2-3
CASSLTQGREGDTQYF
>NA|TRBV7-2|TRBJ1-6
CAVGPGDNSPLHF
>NA|TRBV7-2|TRBJ2-1
CASIGEPSYNEQFF
>NA|TRBV7-6|TRBJ1-6
CASSDPGVGNSPLHF
>TRBD1|TRBV11-2|TRBJ1-2
CASSSGDRGYGYTF
>NA|TRBV6-5|TRBJ2-3
CASSGLAGTDTQYF
>TRBD1|TRBV7-3|TRBJ1-2
CASSPGQAYGYTF
>TRBD1|TRBV6-5|TRBJ1-5
CASSYSGQGRQPQHF
>NA|TRBV9|TRBJ1-1
CASSVGGQNTEAFF
>NA|TRBV30|TRBJ1-2
CAWSIGAGYGYTF
>TRBD1|TRBV2|TRBJ2-5
CASSTLPGQTQETQYF
>TRBD2|TRBV18|TRBJ2-1
CASSRAGDQFF
>NA|TRBV2|TRBJ1-3
CASTWSSSGNTIYF
>TRBD1|TRBV6-2/TRBV6-3|TRBJ2-5
CASSWTGAETQYF
>NA|TRBV4-1|TRBJ1-3
CASSQDLASGNTIYF
>NA|TRBV6-5|TRBJ1-2
CASSYSSGEGYTF
>TRBD1|TRBV25-1|TRBJ1-6
CASSPRTGSSSPLHF